This passage covers 12 T cell receptor beta chains from one sample sequenced in a study of Graves' ophthalmopathy and Graves' hyperthyroidism. CDR3 regions of TCR beta were amplified from RNA transcripts. Following a first-round RT-PCR that used HTBI primers, a second-round multiplex PCR was carried out. Each CDR3 protein gets one entry after TCRdb re-called the multiplex PCR reads with MiXCR. Here the sample spans about 210,000 distinct CDR3 sequences, under 30% being singletons. Sequenced material: peripheral blood. These receptors all come from a man in his fifties with Graves' ophthalmopathy.

The chain uses TRBV28 and TRBJ1-6; D call uncertain. CDR3 length equals 12 residues. The ends were cut back, 3 bases at V and 5 bases at J, with 2 bases in the middle. CDR1 and CDR2 (germline): MDHEN, SYDVKM. This CDR3 reads CASSFNNSPLHF. In nucleotides, the CDR3 is TGTGCCAGCAGTTTTAATAATTCACCCCTCCACTTT.

This clonotype showed up just once. The chain recombines TRBV6-1 with TRBJ1-2; D is perhaps TRBD1 (6 bases). Trimming cost V 0 bases and J 7 bases, with 6 bases left between them. This CDR3 spans 12 amino acids. Germline CDR1 is MNHNS and CDR2 is SASEGT. This CDR3 reads CASSEAGGGYTF. The CDR3 bases are TGTGCCAGCAGTGAAGCAGGGGGTGGCTACACCTTC.

The V call is TRBV2, the J call TRBJ2-5; 13 nucleotides line up with TRBD2. CDR1 and CDR2 (germline): SNHLY, FYNNEI. This CDR3 spans 15 amino acids. With V trimmed by 6 bases and J by 5 bases, 6 bases remained unmatched. The chain's CDR3 is CASRKTSGGTETQYF. The DNA for the CDR3 is TGTGCCAGCAGGAAGACTAGCGGGGGGACGGAGACCCAGTACTTC.

The V call is TRBV30, the J call TRBJ1-1, with no clear D. Germline values: CDR1 GTSNPN, CDR2 SVGIG (reference sequence). The CDR3 has 15 residues. V dropped 0 bases and J dropped 0 bases, with 11 bases sitting between them. As DNA, the CDR3 is TGTGCCTGGAGTGTACTTCTAGACCTGAACACTGAAGCTTTCTTT. Translating it yields CAWSVLLDLNTEAFF. The variable domain in full, completed from reference TRBV30 and TRBJ1-1, reads SQTIHQWPATLVQPVGSPLSLECTVEGTSNPNLYWYRQAAGRGLQLLFYSVGIGQISSEVPQNLSASRPQDRQFILSSKKLLLSDSGFYLCAWSVLLDLNTEAFFGQGTRLTVV.

This clonotype has at least ten counts. A much more abundant neighbour one base away suggests this may be a read error. This chain connects TRBV27 to TRBJ1-6, with TRBD1 matching over 8 bases. Per the germline V gene, CDR1 is MNHEY and CDR2 is SMNVEV (reference sequence). The CDR3 loop spans 15 amino acids. The CDR3 protein is CAGSSRTGMNSPLHF. CDR3 nucleotides: TGTGCCGGCAGTTCCCGGACAGGGATGAATTCACCCCTCCACTTT.

There are many counts of this clonotype. The chain combines TRBV3-1 with TRBJ2-7; the D gene is possibly TRBD1 (6 bases). The germline gives CDR1 LGHDT, CDR2 YNNKEL (reference sequence). Trimming removed 1 base at V and 6 bases at J, with 13 bases between. The CDR3 spans 14 residues. CDR3 DNA sequence: TGTGCCAGCAGCCAAGCCTACAGGGTAGGCGAGCAGTACTTC. It is translated as CASSQAYRVGEQYF.

This clonotype was detected ten times or more. The V and J genes are TRBV30 and TRBJ1-1; no reliable D call. CDR3 size: 12 residues. CDR1 is GTSNPN, CDR2 SVGIG, per germline (reference sequence). The V gene lost 1 base and the J gene lost 1 base, with 4 bases spanning the gap. CDR3 bases: TGTGCCTGGAGTGGGGGGAACACTGAAGCTTTCTTT. It codes for CAWSGGNTEAFF.

The CDR3 reads CASSSATGVGGRSYEQYF. CDR3 nucleotide sequence: TGTGCCAGCAGTTCCGCTACAGGGGTAGGTGGAAGGTCCTACGAGCAGTACTTC. The chain combines TRBV6-2 or TRBV6-3 with TRBJ2-7; 7 nucleotides match TRBD1. V gave up 4 bases and J gave up 1 base; unmatched junction bases: 16. Germline loops: CDR1 MNHEY, CDR2 SVGEGT. CDR3 length equals 18 residues.

This clonotype was seen repeatedly, ten times or more. This rearrangement joins TRBV28 to TRBJ2-7; tentatively, D is TRBD1 or TRBD2 (5 bases each). The germline gives CDR1 MDHEN, CDR2 SYDVKM. V was cut by 3 bases and J by 4 bases, with 13 bases left in between. The CDR3 spans 14 residues. The CDR3 sequence: CASSFSGGTYEQYF. CDR3 in DNA: TGTGCCAGCAGTTTTTCTGGGGGAACTTACGAGCAGTACTTC.

The sample holds many counts of this clonotype. V and J are TRBV28 and TRBJ2-7, with 8 bases fitting TRBD1. Germline-derived CDR1 and CDR2 are MDHEN and SYDVKM. The V gene end was trimmed by 4 bases and the J gene end by 2 bases; junction bases not matched to a gene: 7. The CDR3 has 15 amino acids. As DNA, the CDR3 is TGTGCCAGCAGTTCCGTGACAGGGGACACCTACGAGCAGTACTTC. Translated, it gives CASSSVTGDTYEQYF.

This clonotype was observed many times. The chain uses TRBV13 and TRBJ1-2; no reliable D call. This CDR3 is built from 13 residues. Germline V gives CDR1 PRHDT, CDR2 FYEKMQ (reference sequence). Between the trimmed V and J ends, which lost 4 bases and 7 bases, there was a span of 13 bases. The CDR3 spells CASSSAQGGGYTF. Written as DNA, the CDR3 is TGTGCCAGCAGCTCAGCCCAAGGCGGTGGCTACACCTTC.

This clonotype was seen many times. This chain uses TRBV4-2 with TRBJ1-2, with 10 bases matching TRBD1. CDR3 size: 20 residues. CDR1 and CDR2 from the germline V gene are LGHNA and YNFKEQ. Losses at the gene ends were 4 bases for V and 6 bases for J; bases not matched to a gene: 23. The CDR3: CASSRSIPRVRQGASNGYTF. In DNA form, the CDR3 reads TGTGCCAGCAGCCGAAGTATCCCCCGCGTACGACAGGGGGCATCGAATGGCTACACCTTC.